The 22 T cell receptor beta chains presented below share a single source sample, sequenced in a study of blood T cell repertoires in COVID-19. Clones were sequenced by immunoSEQ multiplex PCR, and TCRdb holds only the in-frame ones, with some missing. In the table there are 53,000 or so clones, about 87% of which are singletons. Input material: peripheral blood. The receptors shown here come from an older man with acute or convalescent COVID-19.

This chain uses TRBV5-1 with TRBJ1-2, with 8 nucleotides matching TRBD1. This CDR3 is built from 12 residues. Germline assignment: CDR1 SGHRS and CDR2 YFSETQ. The junction had 1 base not matched to a gene; V was cut back by 2 bases and J by 7 bases. The CDR3 DNA reads TGCGCCAGCAGCTTAACAGGGGGTGGCTACACCTTC. This translates into CASSLTGGGYTF. Full variable domain (missing parts from reference TRBV5-1 and TRBJ1-2): KAGVTQTPRYLIKTRGQQVTLSCSPISGHRSVSWYQQTPGQGLQFLFEYFSETQRNKGNFPGRFSGRQFSNSRSEMNVSTLELGDSALYLCASSLTGGGYTFGSGTRLTVV.

This clone occurred once. The V call is TRBV7-6, the J call TRBJ2-2; 8 bases agree with TRBD1. The germline gives CDR1 SGHVS, CDR2 FNYEAQ. J gave up 5 bases and V 3 bases, and 5 bases lay outside the gene matches. This CDR3 spans 15 amino acids. The CDR3 sequence is CASSFYDRGTGELFF. The CDR3 region has the DNA TGTGCCAGCAGCTTCTACGACAGGGGTACCGGGGAGCTGTTTTTT.

A single count supports this clone. The genes are TRBV19 and TRBJ2-3; 7 bases line up with TRBD1. After removal of 5 bases from V and 5 bases from J, the junction contained 4 bases not matched to a gene. The V gene's germline CDR1 is LNHDA and CDR2 SQIVND (reference sequence). The CDR3 sequence is 13 residues long. The CDR3 here is CASSVTGLDTQYF. As DNA, the CDR3 is TGTGCCAGTAGTGTGACAGGGTTAGATACGCAGTATTTT.

The chain couples TRBV5-4 to TRBJ1-1, with 9 bases that match TRBD1. V dropped 0 bases and J dropped 1; count of bases not matched to a gene: 4. The CDR3 totals 16 residues. Germline V gene data show CDR1 as SGHNT and CDR2 as YYREEE (reference sequence). CDR3 sequence (DNA): TGTGCCAGCAGCTTGGACAGGGGGCCCTCGAACACTGAAGCTTTCTTT. The encoded protein is CASSLDRGPSNTEAFF.

V and J are TRBV5-5 and TRBJ1-2, with 9 bases that match TRBD1. Germline V lookup: CDR1 SGHKS, CDR2 YYEKEE (reference sequence). The CDR3 consists of 16 residues. Unmatched junction bases numbered 8, after V lost 4 bases and J lost 1 base. CDR3 loop: CASSTTQGADNYGYTF. The CDR3, as DNA: TGTGCCAGCAGCACAACACAGGGGGCCGATAACTATGGCTACACCTTC.

This clone was seen only a few times. This chain uses TRBV7-8 with TRBJ1-6, with D tentatively TRBD1 (5 bases). V was trimmed by 5 bases and J by 8 bases, leaving 16 bases between them. In germline, CDR1 is SGHVS, CDR2 FQNEAQ. The CDR3 length is 15 residues. As DNA, the CDR3 is TGTGCCAGCAGCCCCCCCGGGACTGTCGATTCACCCCTCCACTTT. This sequence encodes CASSPPGTVDSPLHF.

This clone was seen once. The chain is built from TRBV11-2 and TRBJ1-3; perhaps TRBD1 as D (6 bases). Per germline, CDR1 SGHAT and CDR2 FQNNGV. CDR3 length: 13 amino acids. V was cut by 3 bases and J by 4 bases, with 7 bases left in between. The CDR3: CASSLDRGNTIYF. Written as DNA, the CDR3 is TGTGCCAGCAGCTTGGACAGAGGAAACACCATATATTTT.

This clone appeared a few times. V usage is TRBV5-4 and J usage is TRBJ1-5; a possible D gene is TRBD1 (6 bases). Germline CDR1 and CDR2: SGHNT and YYREEE (reference sequence). The CDR3 totals 14 residues. V shed 4 bases and J shed 6 bases, with 14 bases lying between them. The CDR3 reads CASSAAGGGQPQHF. The CDR3 DNA reads TGTGCCAGCAGCGCAGCGGGGGGCGGTCAGCCCCAGCATTTT.

This clone has just one count. CDR3 region: CASSLQRTTPTQYF. The CDR3 DNA is TGTGCCAGCAGCCTCCAAAGGACTACCCCTACGCAGTATTTT. The chain recombines TRBV4-2 with TRBJ2-3, with D maybe TRBD2 (6 bases). The V end lost 4 bases, the J end lost 8 bases, and 16 bases lay between the germline ends. The CDR3 extends over 14 amino acids. The germline gives CDR1 LGHNA, CDR2 YNFKEQ.

This chain uses TRBV6-6 with TRBJ2-1; tentatively, D is TRBD1 (6 bases). CDR3 length: 16 residues. CDR1 MNHNY and CDR2 SVGAGI come from the germline V gene (reference sequence). Trimming shortened V by 0 bases and J by 3 bases, and 12 bases separated the two germline ends. The DNA of the CDR3 is TGTGCCAGCAGTTACTCGAACAGGGATGACTACAATGAGCAGTTCTTC. Encoded protein: CASSYSNRDDYNEQFF.

The chain is built from TRBV28 and TRBJ1-6; 7 bases are shared with TRBD1. Germline-derived CDR1 and CDR2 are MDHEN and SYDVKM. V gave up 6 bases and J gave up 4 bases; unmatched junction bases: 3. The CDR3 spans 14 residues. The CDR3: CASRLGQYNSPLHF. CDR3 sequence (DNA): TGTGCCAGCAGGCTGGGACAGTATAATTCACCCCTCCACTTT.

The CDR3 loop is CASRGWKGGTDTQYF. The CDR3 region has the DNA TGTGCCAGCCGGGGTTGGAAGGGGGGCACAGATACGCAGTATTTT. The V gene is TRBV27, the J gene TRBJ2-3; TRBD1 is a possible D gene (6 bases). The V gene lost 8 bases and the J gene lost 1 base, with 16 bases spanning the gap. CDR1 is MNHEY, CDR2 SMNVEV, per germline (reference sequence). The CDR3 is 15 amino acids.

The chain uses TRBV27 and TRBJ2-4; 8 nucleotides agree with TRBD1. CDR1 and CDR2 from the germline V gene are MNHEY and SMNVEV (reference sequence). V gave up 6 bases and J gave up 5 bases; unmatched junction bases: 9. The CDR3 extends over 15 amino acids. CDR3 DNA: TGTGCCAGCAGCCGCGGACAGGGTATCGAAAACATTCAGTACTTC. It translates to CASSRGQGIENIQYF.

The CDR3 reads CASSLVDRGTAFF. The DNA of the CDR3 is TGTGCCAGCAGTTTAGTTGACAGGGGGACAGCTTTCTTT. The chain couples TRBV28 to TRBJ1-1; TRBD1 agrees at 9 bases. J gave up 10 bases and V 2 bases, and 5 bases lay outside the gene matches. Germline assignment: CDR1 MDHEN and CDR2 SYDVKM. The CDR3 is 13 amino acids.

The V gene is TRBV21-1, the J gene TRBJ1-2. TRBV21-1 is a pseudogene segment. The CDR3 is made up of 12 amino acids. For the CDR3, the DNA is TGTGCCAGCTTACGGGTCGACTATGGCTACACCTTC. This codes for CASLRVDYGYTF.

The chain links TRBV19 to TRBJ2-1, with TRBD2 matching 7 bases. In germline, CDR1 is LNHDA, CDR2 SQIVND (reference sequence). The ends lost 6 bases at V and 7 bases at J; junction bases unmatched: 9. The CDR3 is 14 amino acids. The CDR3 region has the DNA TGTGCCAGTAGCCGGGGGGAGCCTACGAATGAGCAGTTCTTC. Its protein product is CASSRGEPTNEQFF.

This rearrangement joins TRBV28 to TRBJ2-7; 7 bases match TRBD1. V lost 1 base and J lost 6; bases outside the gene matches: 6. The germline CDR1 and CDR2 sequences are MDHEN and SYDVKM. This CDR3 is 14 amino acids long. The CDR3 reads CASSLSRRGSEQYF. DNA for the CDR3: TGTGCCAGCAGTTTATCCCGCAGGGGGAGCGAGCAGTACTTC.

This rearrangement joins TRBV3-1 (or the pseudogene TRBV3-2) to TRBJ2-5; the match to TRBD1 covers 7 bases. This CDR3 has 13 residues. J gave up 4 bases and V 3 bases, and 2 bases lay outside the gene matches. Germline lookup yields CDR1 LGHDT and CDR2 YNNKEL (reference sequence). Written as DNA, the CDR3 is TGTGCCAGCAGCCAGAACAGGGGAGAGACCCAGTACTTC. Residues: CASSQNRGETQYF.

CDR3: CASSLGRGRGDTGELFF. In DNA form, the CDR3 reads TGTGCCAGCAGCTTAGGCCGGGGCAGGGGCGACACCGGGGAGCTGTTTTTT. The V call is TRBV13, the J call TRBJ1-3, with D maybe TRBD1 (6 bases). The J call may be in error: the DNA end matches TRBJ2-2 better. CDR3 size: 17 residues. Germline CDR1 is PRHDT and CDR2 is FYEKMQ (reference sequence).

CDR3 DNA sequence: TGTGCCAGCAGCTTAGGACAGGGGGCAAACTATGGCTACACCTTC. Amino acids: CASSLGQGANYGYTF. The genes are TRBV7-8 and TRBJ1-2; 10 bases fit TRBD1. The V and J ends lost 1 base and 2 bases, in that order; junction bases with no gene match: 1. The CDR3 runs 15 residues. CDR1 and CDR2 (germline): SGHVS, FQNEAQ.

This clone turned up a few times. The chain has TRBV15 and TRBJ1-5; tentative D call: TRBD1 (5 bases). Germline CDR1 is LNHNV and CDR2 is YYDKDF (reference sequence). Trimming left V 0 bases short and J 5 bases short, with 17 bases between. The CDR3 length is 17 residues. The chain's CDR3 is CATSRDIGRDPYQPQHF. For the CDR3, the DNA is TGTGCCACCAGCAGAGATATAGGCAGGGATCCCTATCAGCCCCAGCATTTT.

Concerning this clone itself: In the same sample, other DNA sequences code for this CDR3. The chain combines TRBV5-1 with TRBJ1-5, with a weak D call TRBD1 (5 bases). The CDR3 sequence is 14 residues long. Germline V gene sequence: CDR1 SGHRS, CDR2 YFSETQ. V was pared by 0 bases and J by 4 bases, with 8 bases between. CDR3 loop: CASSLGGGNQPQHF. Here the CDR3 DNA reads TGCGCCAGCAGCTTGGGCGGGGGGAATCAGCCCCAGCATTTT.